This T cell receptor beta chain originates from a study of blood T cells in healthy people across ages (dated by TCRdb to the mid-2010s). With regard to the full study: In model experiments, roughly one uniquely barcoded TCR beta cDNA molecule per two T cells was captured by template switching. Using the same blood draw, the study looked at two additional independent replicas of 1 million unique cDNA reads for two donors, one aged 18 to 30 and the other aged 80 or older. Four age groups were formed from the donors: young (average around 15 years), middle-aged (approximately 40), aged (about 68) and long-lived (82). Using deep sequencing normalized with unique cDNA molecular identifiers, the study measured how TCR beta repertoire diversity changes with age. To avoid experimental bias, donors of different ages were distributed randomly across sequencing lanes.

Donors were around 37 systemically healthy Caucasian individuals from Russia aged 6 to 90 years. About 9.8 milliliters of peripheral blood were drawn from each donor into EDTA-treated Vacutainer tubes. Ficoll-Paque density-gradient centrifugation was used to isolate PBMCs, with at least 6.5 million obtained per sample. Trizol reagent was used to extract total RNA from the PBMCs, yielding at least 6 micrograms per sample. The percentages of naive CD45RAhigh/CD27high T cells were determined by flow cytometry on a PBMC aliquot from every donor. On the study overall, not on this receptor specifically: Total diversity estimates from one million sequenced T cells were considered lower bounds and underestimates. Since profiling was done on bulk unsorted PBMCs, naive and antigen-experienced compartments could not be conclusively compared. Compared with the aged group, the long-lived group had more naive CD4+ T cells, fewer expanded clones and increased TCR diversity, a pattern suggesting age selection. Donor CMV infection status was unknown, potentially confounding age-related changes in expanded clonotypes. Observed TCR beta diversity correlated strongly with the percentage of naive T cells measured by flow cytometry. Observed TCR beta diversity per million T cells fell roughly linearly with age, and a significant reduction was already apparent by age roughly 41.

V loses 3 bases, J loses 0 bases, and the germline ends lie 12 bases apart. The germline V gene (reference sequence) provides CDR1 MNHEY and CDR2 SMNVEV. Measured from the cysteine to the phenylalanine, the CDR3 is 15 residues long. Only CDR3 DNA is held: 45 bases, read in frame from base 1. A few counts support this clonotype. There is no known antigen for this receptor. Base qualities are not at hand, and no much larger clone is one base apart. The library was produced with 5' RACE. Instrument used: Illumina HiSeq 2500. A second about 7 to 11 cycle PCR used a sample-barcoded 5' primer and a J-beta primer mix. A template-switch 5' adaptor carrying 12 random nucleotides introduced a unique molecular identifier onto each TCR beta cDNA molecule. Each sample yielded at least 2.5 million CDR3-containing paired-end reads. All of the RNA was converted into first-strand cDNA using the Mint cDNA synthesis kit, with a TRBC-specific oligonucleotide serving as the primer. Following uracil-DNA glycosylase treatment, a first 18-cycle PCR with universal primers M1SS and BC2_uni_R was performed on all cDNA. The study's own analysis went as follows. For normalization, 1 million high-quality reads were randomly selected from each sample, with every read carrying a distinct molecular identifier. Instead of being binned into consensus sequences, reads that shared molecular identifiers were thrown out. MiTCR, set to a Q25 quality threshold and the strictest error-elimination algorithm, was used for CDR3 identification, clonotype clustering and error correction. Lower-bound total TCR beta diversity was estimated with a nonparametric unseen species model using Euler transformation. TCRdb applied fastp at Q25 and MiXCR to the public reads, then kept only in-frame beta chains. Rows are combined by CDR3 protein, so each entry shows the most common genes and DNA. Here the V and J calls rest on TCRdb's processing, not on the authors' analysis. This sample lists about 1 million distinct CDR3 sequences; 35% to 55% were detected once. In total, the top ten clones hold approximately 17% of the sample.

Material: blood. This receptor was obtained from a woman in her fifties or sixties in good health. The sequence links TRBV27 to TRBJ2-7; a weak D assignment points to TRBD2 (5 bases agree). DNA sequence: TGTGCCAGCAGTTTGGGAGTGACCCGCTCCTACGAGCAGTACTTC. It is translated as CASSLGVTRSYEQYF.